This record looks at one TCR beta chain sequence and its context. The target of this receptor is not known. The input lacks base qualities; no much larger clone sits a single base away. The data were taken from a study of neoadjuvant anti-PD-1 for oral cavity cancer (dated by TCRdb to about 2021). Context from the whole study: Patients mostly received three to four biweekly doses of nivolumab at 3 mg/kg before curative-intent surgical resection. Patients without progression received a fourth nivolumab dose around day 43 and underwent definitive surgical resection on days 50-56. There were 12 patients in the parent correlative cohort, and the response rate was 33%. Under RECIST 1.1, a patient counted as a responder if showing complete response, partial response or stable disease, and as a non-responder if showing progression. Broader findings and caveats from the paper: Higher pretreatment blood Treg/Th17 ratios correlated with higher pretreatment blood TCRbeta clonality and lower post-treatment tumor TCRbeta clonality. The TCR analyses had only a few patients in each response group, and the authors called for validation in larger cohorts. Greater tumor shrinkage correlated with larger post-treatment sizes of preexisting intratumoral clones, which suggests that expansion of preexisting clones contributed to response.

Counted from cysteine to phenylalanine, this CDR3 has 11 amino acids. The retained sequence is limited to the CDR3, 33 bases, with the frame set at the first base. Deletion took 5 bases off V and 6 bases off J, with a span of 10 bases between the germline ends. CDR1 and CDR2 are drawn from the germline V gene (reference sequence): DFQATT, SNEGSKA. The time point label, as the study defines it: after neoadjuvant nivolumab, at surgical resection. Patients were newly diagnosed with stage II-IVA oral cavity squamous cell carcinoma and had received no prior systemic or radiation treatment. The cohort was composed of patients with HPV-negative, locally advanced oral cavity squamous cell carcinoma. Samples came from a longitudinal correlative study of a single-arm phase II trial of neoadjuvant nivolumab in oral cavity squamous cell carcinoma. Genomic DNA-based TCRbeta sequencing was performed on subject-matched pre- and post-treatment PBMCs and tumors from three responders and three non-responders. For tumor tissue, genomic DNA extraction relied on the Maxwell RSC DNA from Tissue kit.

Tumor libraries used mostly around 4.6 ug of input genomic DNA for survey sequencing, with two replicates per sample. Following the manufacturer's instructions, the team built TCRbeta libraries using the immunoSEQ hsTCRbeta kit. The finished libraries were brought together in one pool at roughly 2.7 nM, which was then read using an Illumina NovaSeq 6000 S4 flow cell. Under the source paper's analysis protocol: The immunoSEQ Analyzer handled quality control and preprocessing of the raw data. The analysis was limited to productive rearrangements, and each clonotype was defined by a unique CDR3 amino acid sequence. Repertoire clonality was estimated as the Gini-Simpson index, which was calculated using the R package tcR. Gini indices were compared with Student's t test, and associations with tumor size change were assessed by Pearson correlation. TCRdb stores this immuneACCESS table with in-frame sequences only. Part of the clones is absent; in the studies checked, under half of the shortfall reflects unresolved V genes, and no reason is known for the rest. V and J calls and clone size come straight from that table; D and trimming were deduced from the DNA. The sample table holds approximately 37,000 clones, of which more than 35% were seen once. Together, the top ten hold about a sixth of the sample.

The source material was tumor tissue, sampled after nivolumab (anti-PD-1) treatment. Recombination linked TRBV20-1 to TRBJ1-1, and perhaps TRBD1 as D gene, on 5 matching bases. This TCR derives from a person aged 35-79 years with oral cavity squamous cell carcinoma. The sequence in DNA is TGCAGTGCTTGGGGGAGGCCTGAAGCTTTCTTT. Its amino acids are CSAWGRPEAFF.